Sequencing of this T cell receptor beta chain was carried out in a study of blood T cell repertoires in COVID-19 (dated by TCRdb to 2020 to 2022). For context, the study as a whole: The collaborator samples originated in the United States, Italy and Spain and spanned the acute and convalescent phases of COVID-19. The material from the prospective study consisted of cDNA or gDNA derived from T cells, B-cell-depleted T cells, or PBMCs. The repertoires were made available in a free public database intended to serve as a resource for research on the immune response to SARS-CoV-2. Sample metadata almost always included a de-identified subject ID, COVID-19 status, age in years and sex. Where HLA class I and class II types were available, the types were taken from metadata supplied by the sample provider, not from assay-based typing. Subjects who had been exposed to COVID-19, were actively infected with it, or had recovered from it provided the deeply sampled blood TCRbeta repertoires that made up the dataset. Samples came from the ongoing ImmuneRACE study (first 160 participants) plus 1,254 subjects from 6 global collaborators.

Clipping removes 4 bases from V and 7 bases from J, with 14 as the unmatched junction base count. Including cysteine and phenylalanine, the CDR3 has 16 amino acids. Just CDR3 DNA is preserved here, 48 bases in frame from base 1. Based on the germline V gene (reference sequence), the CDR1 and CDR2 sequences are SEHNR and FQNEAQ. The paper as a whole reports these results and caveats: The quantity of clinical and demographic metadata differed by source and by participant and was supplied without curation.

A word on this clone: Its cognate antigen has yet to be identified. No much larger clonotype is one base removed from it; base qualities were not supplied.

Each collaborating institution followed its own protocols to collect whole blood in K2EDTA tubes. For TCRbeta analysis, collaborator samples were shipped as frozen whole blood, as isolated PBMCs, or as DNA extracted from either sample type. TCRbeta CDR3 regions were amplified from genomic DNA using the immunoSEQ Assay, a bias-controlled multiplex PCR. The paper's processing steps were these. The number of nucleated cells in each sample was estimated by amplification of reference gene primers within the assay. To quantify the absolute abundance of each unique TCRbeta CDR3 rearrangement, sequence reads were collapsed and filtered. For each sample, productive Simpson clonality was calculated by taking the square root of Simpson's diversity index across productive rearrangements. TCRdb took over this immuneACCESS table, retaining in-frame rearrangements with V and J assigned. Such tables are incomplete; in checked studies, under half of the missing clones stem from an unresolved V gene, and the remainder is unexplained. That table is the source of V, J and clone size, and D and trimming were worked out from the DNA. Counted in this sample were 65,000 to 85,000 clones; over 70% of them appeared once. Of the sample, less than 20% is held by the ten largest clones.

The sequence came from a human donor in a cohort sampled during active COVID-19. The V gene is TRBV7-9 and the J gene is TRBJ1-1; TRBD1 agrees with 8 junctional bases. The sequenced sample was peripheral blood. The nucleotide sequence is TGTGCCAGCAGCTCTGGACAGGGAGGTGCGGGGGATGAAGCTTTCTTT. This encodes CASSSGQGGAGDEAFF.